The clone carrying this T cell receptor beta chain came up many times. These data come from a study of early T cells in non-severe SARS-CoV-2 infection. Per germline, CDR1 SQVTM and CDR2 ANQGSEA. This CDR3 contains 14 residues. The ends were cut back, 2 bases at V and 0 bases at J, with 7 bases in the middle. The TCR library protocol was used to attach unique molecular identifiers. These identifiers were attached to individual cDNA molecules. TCRdb ran MiXCR on the 5' RACE reads and lists one entry per CDR3 protein. The table has around 62,000 distinct CDR3 sequences, around 4.7% seen once; the top ten hold 4.5% to 5.5%.

The rearrangement links TRBV29-1 to TRBJ2-2; D uncertain. The source of this sequence is an adult who was a healthcare worker with PCR-confirmed SARS-CoV-2 infection or an uninfected control (not recorded which). Sequencing was performed on whole blood. CDR3 sequence (DNA): TGCAGCGTTGAATCCAGCGCGAACACCGGGGAGCTGTTTTTT. Translating it yields CSVESSANTGELFF.